This is a list of T cell receptor beta chains from one sample in a study of blood T cell repertoires in COVID-19. TCRdb's table, derived via immunoSEQ multiplex PCR, lists solely in-frame clones and lacks some. The sample lists under 250,000 clones, over 75% occurring once. The sequenced sample was PBMCs or T cells enriched from blood (not recorded which). The receptors stem from a young man with acute COVID-19. CDR3s include the opening cysteine and the closing phenylalanine or tryptophan. A D gene is named only where the DNA matches it firmly. Clone size is not always given. Where it is, it says once, few, many or a class for expanded clones.

TRBV5-1	NA	NA	TRBJ2-1	TGCGCCAGCAGTATGGGGGGGGCCACCTACAATGAGCAGTTCTTC	CASSMGGATYNEQFF
TRBV7-3	once	NA	TRBJ1-6	TGTGCCAGAGCGAGGTGGGGGGTAGGTAATTCACCCCTCCACTTT	CARARWGVGNSPLHF
TRBV2	NA	NA	TRBJ1-3	TGTGCCAGCAGTGAAGGGGGGGTCGGGGGAAACACCATATATTTT	CASSEGGVGGNTIYF
TRBV7-9	once	NA	TRBJ1-1	TGTGCCAGCAGCCTCTCGGTACGCACTGAAGCTTTCTTT	CASSLSVRTEAFF
TRBV7-2	few	TRBD1	TRBJ1-5	TGTGCCAGCAGCCTGGGACAGGGGAAACAGCCCCAGCATTTT	CASSLGQGKQPQHF
TRBV5-1	NA	NA	TRBJ2-3	TGCGCCAGCAGTCGGGACTGGAGGAGCACAGATACGCAGTATTTT	CASSRDWRSTDTQYF
TRBV12-3/TRBV12-4	NA	NA	TRBJ1-1	TGTGCCAGCAGGCGGGCGAGCACTGAAGCTTTCTTT	CASRRASTEAFF
TRBV29-1	NA	TRBD1	TRBJ1-1	TGCAGCGTTCTTGGGACAGCGGCGAACACTGAAGCTTTCTTT	CSVLGTAANTEAFF
TRBV10-2	NA	NA	TRBJ1-2	TGCGCCAGCAGTGATCTGGAGGGCTACACCTTC	CASSDLEGYTF
TRBV6-5	NA	NA	TRBJ2-3	TGTGCCAGCAGTTACATTGAGGGTAGGACAGATACGCAGTATTTT	CASSYIEGRTDTQYF
TRBV9	NA	NA	TRBJ1-3	TGTGCCAGCAGCGTAGCGACCGTAGGGAGTGGAAACACCATATATTTT	CASSVATVGSGNTIYF
TRBV6-5	NA	TRBD2	TRBJ2-5	TGTGCCAGCAGTTACGCAGGAGCGGGGGTGGAAGAGACCCAGTACTTC	CASSYAGAGVEETQYF
TRBV3-1/TRBV3-2	once	NA	TRBJ1-3	TGTGCCAGCAGCCCAGGGACACACTCTGGAAACACCATATATTTT	CASSPGTHSGNTIYF
TRBV5-1	NA	NA	TRBJ1-3	TGCGCCAGCAGCTTGGGCGGGACTGGAAACACCATATATTTT	CASSLGGTGNTIYF
TRBV12-3/TRBV12-4	many	NA	TRBJ1-1	TGTGCCAGCAGTTTAAGTCAGGAAGCTTTCTTT	CASSLSQEAFF
TRBV5-4	NA	NA	TRBJ1-1	TGTGCCAGCAGCTTGGGAGCGACGATGAACACTGAAGCTTTCTTT	CASSLGATMNTEAFF
TRBV19	NA	NA	TRBJ2-7	TGTGCCAGTAGTATCGGTGGGACTCCCGGGACTTACGAGCAGTACTTC	CASSIGGTPGTYEQYF
TRBV9	NA	NA	TRBJ2-3	TGTGCCAGCAGCGTAGGGCAAGATACGCAGTATTTT	CASSVGQDTQYF
TRBV7-2	NA	NA	TRBJ2-1	TGTGCCAGCAGCTACCGGGAACCCTACAATGAGCAGTTCTTC	CASSYREPYNEQFF
TRBV9	NA	NA	TRBJ1-6	TGTGCCAGCAGCGCCTCCGGGAACAATTCACCCCTCCACTTT	CASSASGNNSPLHF
TRBV19	NA	NA	TRBJ2-1	TGTGCCAGTAGGACGGAGGCTGCAAGCTCCTACAATGAGCAGTTCTTC	CASRTEAASSYNEQFF
TRBV11-2	NA	NA	TRBJ1-2	TGTGCCAGCAGCTTAAGGAGGAGGGGGGGGCCGGAAGGCTACACCTTC	CASSLRRRGGPEGYTF
TRBV29-1	few	TRBD1	TRBJ2-5	TGCAGCGTGCACAACAGGGGTTTACGAGAGACCCAGTACTTC	CSVHNRGLRETQYF
TRBV13	NA	TRBD1	TRBJ2-7	TGTGCCAGCAGCTGGGGGACAGGTCCCTCCTACGAGCAGTACTTC	CASSWGTGPSYEQYF
TRBV2	once	NA	TRBJ1-2	TGTGCCAGCAGTGAAACAGGGACGGGAGGAAGCTACACCTTC	CASSETGTGGSYTF
TRBV19	NA	TRBD1	TRBJ1-5	TGTGCCAGTACCATGGGGACAGGGGTTATTGGCGACAATCAGCCCCAGCATTTT	CASTMGTGVIGDNQPQHF
TRBV4-1	NA	NA	TRBJ1-2	TGCGCCAGCAGCCAAGAAGGATCGGGGATGGGCTACACCTTC	CASSQEGSGMGYTF
TRBV9	once	NA	TRBJ1-2	TGTGCCAGCAGCTCCTTCGGGGAAGGCTACACCTTC	CASSSFGEGYTF
TRBV9	NA	NA	TRBJ2-3	TGTGCCAGCAGCGTAGTAAATACAGATACGCAGTATTTT	CASSVVNTDTQYF
TRBV19	once	NA	TRBJ1-1	TGTGCCAGTAGTATAACGACAGCCTTGAACACTGAAGCTTTCTTT	CASSITTALNTEAFF
TRBV2	NA	NA	TRBJ1-2	TGTGCCAGCAGTGAAGTGTATGATGGCTACACCTTC	CASSEVYDGYTF
TRBV12-3/TRBV12-4	NA	NA	TRBJ2-3	TGTGCCAGCAGTTTAACAGGGACAGATACGCAGTATTTT	CASSLTGTDTQYF
TRBV19	NA	TRBD2	TRBJ2-1	TGTGCCAGTTACAGCGGGGGGGCCTACAATGAGCAGTTCTTC	CASYSGGAYNEQFF
TRBV5-1	NA	NA	TRBJ1-1	TGCGCCAGCAGCTTGGGAGTCCTTCAGGGAAGGAACACTGAAGCTTTCTTT	CASSLGVLQGRNTEAFF
TRBV28	NA	TRBD1	TRBJ1-1	TGTGCCAGCAGTTTTGGGACAGGGGGGAACACTGAAGCTTTCTTT	CASSFGTGGNTEAFF
TRBV5-6	NA	NA	TRBJ1-1	TGTGCCAGCAGCCACGTCGGCAGGGACACTGAAGCTTTCTTT	CASSHVGRDTEAFF
TRBV28	NA	NA	TRBJ1-3	TGTGCCAGCAGCGAACAGGGTGGTGGAAACACCATATATTTT	CASSEQGGGNTIYF
TRBV5-1	NA	NA	TRBJ1-1	TGCGCCAGCAGCTTGGACGACAGCAATGAAGCTTTCTTT	CASSLDDSNEAFF
TRBV6-6	NA	TRBD2	TRBJ2-1	TGTGCCAGCAGTCGACTAGCGGGGGGCCCTACATCCCCTGAGCAGTTCTTC	CASSRLAGGPTSPEQFF
TRBV21-1	NA	NA	TRBJ2-7	TGTGCCAGCCATGGGGCAGGGCTACACTACGAGCAGTACTTC	CASHGAGLHYEQYF
TRBV2	NA	TRBD2	TRBJ2-2	TGTGCCAGCAGTGAAGCGCCCCCGCTAGCGGGGGGTACCGGGGAGCTGTTTTTT	CASSEAPPLAGGTGELFF
TRBV5-1	NA	NA	TRBJ2-1	TGCGCCAGCAGCTTCGGTCAGGGAGGAGGTGAGCAGTTCTTC	CASSFGQGGGEQFF
TRBV5-1	NA	NA	TRBJ1-1	TGCGCCAGCAGCTTCGGGGAGACTGAAGCTTTCTTT	CASSFGETEAFF
TRBV3-1/TRBV3-2	NA	NA	TRBJ1-4	TGTGCCAGCAAAGGGCGCGGGGGAGAAAAACTGTTTTTT	CASKGRGGEKLFF
TRBV23-1	NA	TRBD2	TRBJ2-2	TGCGCCAGCAGTCAATCTAGCGGGGGGAACACCGGGGAGCTGTTTTTT	CASSQSSGGNTGELFF